The source of this TCR beta chain is a study of T cells after yellow fever vaccination. This clonotype has just a few counts. The antigen remains unidentified. Template switching with 5'RACE generated the TCR cDNA and added a universal primer site and UMIs. Each CDR3 protein gets one entry after TCRdb re-called the 5' RACE reads with MiXCR. This sample has 300,000 or so distinct CDR3 sequences, with under 9% found just once. Study results and limitations: Most clones from primary vaccination resurfaced after the booster (96% CD4, approximately 88% CD8). By day 5 rather than day 15, the secondary response had peaked, though it was weaker. Clonotypes found in both CD4 and CD8 compartments made up a small share.

The starting material was CD4+ T cells sorted from PBMCs, obtained 5 days after the yellow fever booster vaccination. The clonotype was recovered from a man younger than 35 who received the YFV17D yellow fever vaccine.

DNA of the CDR3: TGTGCCAGCAGCCTTCTTGCGACAGACTATGGCTACACCTTC. Translation: CASSLLATDYGYTF. The chain recombines TRBV6-1 with TRBJ1-2; D might be TRBD1 (5 bases). The CDR3 loop spans 14 amino acids. Germline loops: CDR1 MNHNS, CDR2 SASEGT. Trimming cost V 6 bases and J 3 bases, with 14 bases left between them.